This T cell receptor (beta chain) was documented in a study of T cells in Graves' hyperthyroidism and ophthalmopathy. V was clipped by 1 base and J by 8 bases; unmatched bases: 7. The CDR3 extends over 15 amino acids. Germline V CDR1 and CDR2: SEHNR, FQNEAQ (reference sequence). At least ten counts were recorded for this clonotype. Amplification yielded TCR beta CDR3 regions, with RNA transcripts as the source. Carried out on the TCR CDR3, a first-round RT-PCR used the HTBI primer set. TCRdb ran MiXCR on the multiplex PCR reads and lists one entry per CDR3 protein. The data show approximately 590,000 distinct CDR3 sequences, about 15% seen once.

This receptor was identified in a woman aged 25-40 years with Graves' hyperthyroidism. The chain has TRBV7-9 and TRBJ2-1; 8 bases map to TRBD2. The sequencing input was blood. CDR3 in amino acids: CASSLGAGVVHEQFF. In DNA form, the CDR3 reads TGTGCCAGCAGCTTAGGAGCGGGAGTTGTCCATGAGCAGTTCTTC. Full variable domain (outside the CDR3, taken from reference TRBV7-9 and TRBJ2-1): DTGVSQNPRHKITKRGQNVTFRCDPISEHNRLYWYRQTLGQGPEFLTYFQNEAQLEKSRLLSDRFSAERPKGSFSTLEIQRTEQGDSAMYLCASSLGAGVVHEQFFGPGTRLTVL.